The 8 T cell receptor beta chains below all came from one sample that was sequenced in a study of blood T cell repertoires in COVID-19. Method: immunoSEQ multiplex PCR; TCRdb's copy keeps in-frame clones and lacks some. Among roughly 260,000 clones listed, about 90% were seen once. The source material was peripheral blood. The receptors were gathered from a person aged 18 to 30 with COVID-19, enrolled during active disease.

The chain has TRBV28 and TRBJ2-5, with D tentatively TRBD1 (6 bases). The CDR3 has 16 amino acids. The V gene's germline CDR1 is MDHEN and CDR2 SYDVKM. The ends were cut back, 2 bases at V and 4 bases at J, with 17 bases in the middle. CDR3 DNA: TGTGCCAGCAGTTTAGGGTATGGGGGCTGGGGAGAGACCCAGTACTTC. This translates into CASSLGYGGWGETQYF.

J is TRBJ1-4 and V is TRBV19; D is undetermined. V lost 2 bases and J lost 8, with 9 bases in between. Germline V gene sequence: CDR1 LNHDA, CDR2 SQIVND (reference sequence). This CDR3 contains 13 residues. The chain's CDR3 is CASSISAGEKLFF. The CDR3 region has the DNA TGTGCCAGTAGTATAAGCGCGGGGGAAAAACTGTTTTTT.

The chain combines TRBV2 with TRBJ2-3; 7 nucleotides agree with TRBD2. The trim removed 11 bases at V and 8 bases at J, leaving 13 bases unmatched. The germline V gene encodes CDR1 SNHLY and CDR2 FYNNEI. The CDR3 is 13 residues long. CDR3 coding DNA: TGTGCCGGGGAGGGACGGCCGTCGGGTACGCAGTATTTT. It yields the protein CAGEGRPSGTQYF.

The chain has TRBV11-2 and TRBJ2-7; 14 nucleotides align to TRBD2. The CDR3 length is 15 residues. Trimming removed 4 bases from V and 6 bases from J; junction bases left unmatched: 5. In germline, CDR1 is SGHAT, CDR2 FQNNGV. The CDR3 spells CASSSGLAGGGEQYF. The CDR3 DNA is TGTGCCAGCAGCTCAGGACTAGCGGGAGGCGGCGAGCAGTACTTC.

The chain is built from TRBV14 and TRBJ2-6, with D perhaps matching TRBD2 (6 bases). This CDR3 contains 19 residues. V shed 5 bases and J shed 2 bases, with 22 bases lying between them. Germline CDR1 and CDR2: SGHDN and FVKESK. The CDR3 DNA is TGTGCCAGCAGCTCTCCGGGGCAGTGGGGGGACCCTGGGGCCAACGTCCTGACTTTC. Residues: CASSSPGQWGDPGANVLTF.

J is TRBJ2-7 and V is TRBV21-1; the table names TRBD2, a call not compared with the DNA. TRBV21-1 is listed as a pseudogene. The CDR3 length is 16 residues. This chain's CDR3 is CASSKVTALSDYEQYF. Written as DNA, the CDR3 is TGTGCCAGCAGCAAAGTGACGGCGCTAAGCGACTACGAGCAGTACTTC.

This chain joins TRBV5-1 and TRBJ2-7; TRBD2 might be the D (5 bases). The germline gives CDR1 SGHRS, CDR2 YFSETQ. This CDR3 comprises 13 residues. V shed 2 bases and J shed 0 bases, with 6 bases lying between them. CDR3 loop: CASSFTSSYEQYF. CDR3 DNA sequence: TGCGCCAGCAGCTTTACTAGCTCCTACGAGCAGTACTTC.

The chain joins TRBV3-1 (or the pseudogene TRBV3-2) to TRBJ1-3; D call uncertain. This CDR3 is built from 15 residues. V shed 0 bases and J shed 0 bases, with 6 bases lying between them. Per germline, CDR1 LGHDT and CDR2 YNNKEL (reference sequence). DNA for the CDR3: TGTGCCAGCAGCCAAGACAGACTCTCTGGAAACACCATATATTTT. Translated: CASSQDRLSGNTIYF.